This T cell receptor (beta chain) was obtained from a study of early T cells in non-severe SARS-CoV-2 infection. TCRdb analysed the 5' RACE reads with MiXCR anew, one entry per CDR3 protein. The table has tens of thousands of distinct CDR3 sequences, about an eighth seen once. CDR1 SGHRS and CDR2 YFSETQ come from the germline V gene. The CDR3 consists of 16 residues. This clonotype was observed a few times. An end of the junction differs from the germline gene, which may be a read error. Sample: whole blood. The chain couples TRBV5-1 to TRBJ2-1; 12 bases match TRBD2. The receptor's source is an adult who was a healthcare worker with PCR-confirmed SARS-CoV-2 infection or an uninfected control (not recorded which). The CDR3 nucleotides are TGCACCAGCAGCGGGACGGGACTAGCGGGTCACAATGAGCAGTTCTTC. This gives the protein CTSSGTGLAGHNEQFF.